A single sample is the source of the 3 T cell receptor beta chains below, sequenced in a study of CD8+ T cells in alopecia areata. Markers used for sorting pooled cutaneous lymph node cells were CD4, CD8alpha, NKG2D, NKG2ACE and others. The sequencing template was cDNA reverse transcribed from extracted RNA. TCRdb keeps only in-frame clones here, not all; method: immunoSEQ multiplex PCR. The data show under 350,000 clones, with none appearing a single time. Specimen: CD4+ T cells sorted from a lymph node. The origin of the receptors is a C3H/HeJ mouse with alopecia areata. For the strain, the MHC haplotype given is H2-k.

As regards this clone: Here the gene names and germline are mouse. The CDR3: CASRQGSAETLYF. The CDR3 bases that were read are TGTGCCAGCAGACAGGGGAGTGCAGAA. This chain joins TRBV13-3 and TRBJ2-3; 7 bases match TRBD1. The read finishes 4 residues shy of the CDR3 end, and the germline J gene is used to complete it. Trimming cost V 5 bases and J 0 bases; bases outside gene matches: 0. The germline gives CDR1 NNHDY, CDR2 SYVADS. This CDR3 comprises 13 residues.

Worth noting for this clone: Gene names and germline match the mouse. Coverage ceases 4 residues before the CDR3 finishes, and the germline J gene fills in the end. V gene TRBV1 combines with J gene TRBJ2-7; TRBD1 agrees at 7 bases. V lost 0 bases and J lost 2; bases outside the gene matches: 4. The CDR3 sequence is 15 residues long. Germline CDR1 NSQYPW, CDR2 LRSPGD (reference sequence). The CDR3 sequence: CTCSADHQGAYEQYF. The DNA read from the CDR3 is TGCACCTGCAGTGCAGATCACCAGGGGGCCTAT.

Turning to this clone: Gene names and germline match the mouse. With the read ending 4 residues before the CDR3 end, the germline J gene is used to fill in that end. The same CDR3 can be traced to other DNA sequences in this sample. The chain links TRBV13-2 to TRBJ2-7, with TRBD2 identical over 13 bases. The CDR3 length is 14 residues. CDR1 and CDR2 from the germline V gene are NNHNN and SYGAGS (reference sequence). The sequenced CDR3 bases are TGTGCCAGCGGTGGGGACTGGGGGGGGTAT. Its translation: CASGGDWGGY. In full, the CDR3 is CASGGDWGGYEQYF.